Below are 22 T cell receptor beta chains sequenced from a single sample in a study of cytomegalovirus exposure and HLA in healthy donors. 60 Vbeta and 13 Jbeta primers were used in PCR. Data came from immunoSEQ multiplex PCR; TCRdb stores just in-frame clones and leaves some out. The sample has some 140,000 clones; approximately 80% are singletons. The specimen was PBMCs. The source of these receptors is a woman in her thirties or forties in good health and CMV-seropositive.

V gene TRBV5-1 combines with J gene TRBJ2-2; 9 nucleotides match TRBD1. The V segment lost 4 bases and the J segment 3 bases; nucleotides outside the gene matches: 4. CDR3 size: 15 residues. Per the germline V gene, CDR1 is SGHRS and CDR2 is YFSETQ. CDR3 DNA: TGCGCCAGCAGCGACCGGACAGGGGACACCGGGGAGCTGTTTTTT. It codes for CASSDRTGDTGELFF.

The chain joins TRBV7-3 to TRBJ1-1; TRBD1 is a possible D gene (6 bases). The CDR3 sequence is 14 residues long. Germline CDR1 SGHTA, CDR2 FQGTGA. V lost 4 bases to trimming and J lost 0 bases, with 9 bases between them. The CDR3 here is CASSYGTMNTEAFF. As DNA, the CDR3 is TGTGCCAGCAGCTACGGGACAATGAACACTGAAGCTTTCTTT.

This clone was counted only a few times. The rearrangement joins TRBV15 to TRBJ2-2; 10 bases agree with TRBD1. Germline V CDR1 and CDR2: LNHNV, YYDKDF (reference sequence). After removal of 5 bases from V and 4 bases from J, the junction contained 4 bases not matched to a gene. The CDR3 consists of 15 residues. The CDR3 sequence: CATSSRTGGTGELFF. The CDR3, as DNA: TGTGCCACCAGCTCGCGGACAGGGGGCACCGGGGAGCTGTTTTTT.

The J gene is TRBJ2-3, the V gene TRBV28; the D gene is possibly TRBD1 (6 bases). Germline CDR1 and CDR2: MDHEN and SYDVKM. CDR3 length equals 14 residues. Between the trimmed V and J ends, which lost 3 bases and 4 bases, there was a span of 11 bases. This chain's CDR3 is CASSLSRGADTQYF. For the CDR3, the DNA is TGTGCCAGCAGTTTGAGCAGGGGCGCAGATACGCAGTATTTT.

The V and J genes are TRBV11-3 and TRBJ1-1; no reliable D call. Trimming took off 1 base at V and 3 bases at J, with 12 bases between the two ends. In germline, CDR1 is SGHNT, CDR2 YENEEA. The CDR3 has 15 amino acids. The CDR3, as DNA: TGTGCCAGCAGCTTAGCGAGGCAGAGGGACACTGAAGCTTTCTTT. Protein: CASSLARQRDTEAFF.

The chain employs TRBV30 and TRBJ1-1; D unresolved. The CDR3 sequence is 14 residues long. Germline V lookup: CDR1 GTSNPN, CDR2 SVGIG (reference sequence). V lost 4 bases and J lost 1, with 13 bases in between. The CDR3 reads CAWKIPGENTEAFF. The CDR3 DNA sequence: TGTGCCTGGAAGATCCCTGGAGAGAACACTGAAGCTTTCTTT.

This clone occurred once. The CDR3 loop is CATSRPGLGAAGTDTQYF. CDR3 sequence (DNA): TGTGCCACCAGCAGACCCGGCCTGGGGGCGGCGGGCACAGATACGCAGTATTTT. The genes are TRBV15 and TRBJ2-3; D might be TRBD1 (6 bases). Germline V gene lookup returns CDR1 LNHNV and CDR2 YYDKDF (reference sequence). This CDR3 is built from 18 residues. V lost 2 bases, J lost 1 base, and 19 bases lay in between.

This clone has a single count. The chain employs TRBV7-9 and TRBJ2-3; 9 nucleotides match TRBD2. The CDR3 is made up of 15 amino acids. CDR1 and CDR2 (germline): SEHNR, FQNEAQ (reference sequence). Trimming cost V 8 bases and J 4 bases; bases outside gene matches: 10. The CDR3 here is CASLDAGGPSDTQYF. For the CDR3, the DNA is TGTGCCAGCTTAGACGCGGGAGGGCCCTCAGATACGCAGTATTTT.

The gene calls are TRBV5-8 and TRBJ2-5, with 9 bases identical to TRBD1. The CDR3 runs 16 residues. V shed 4 bases, J shed 3 bases, and the junction held 10 bases outside the gene matches. The V gene's germline CDR1 is SGHTS and CDR2 YDEGEE. The CDR3 loop is CASSIGTGRTKETQYF. DNA for the CDR3: TGTGCCAGCAGCATCGGGACAGGGAGAACAAAAGAGACCCAGTACTTC.

This clone was detected only a few times. The chain couples TRBV7-3 to TRBJ2-3, with D possibly matching TRBD2 (7 bases). Germline V lookup: CDR1 SGHTA, CDR2 FQGTGA. The V end was cut by 6 bases, the J end by 4 bases, with 17 bases between. The CDR3 consists of 15 residues. The DNA of the CDR3 is TGTGCCAGCAGAGTACAGGGAGGGTGGGCAGATACGCAGTATTTT. Translating gives CASRVQGGWADTQYF.

This chain links TRBV27 with TRBJ2-1; D call uncertain. The CDR3 is 11 residues long. CDR1 and CDR2 (germline): MNHEY, SMNVEV (reference sequence). Trimming left V 7 bases short and J 9 bases short, with 10 bases between. The CDR3 sequence: CASTHSGEQFF. DNA of the CDR3: TGTGCCAGCACCCATAGTGGTGAGCAGTTCTTC.

This clone was recorded a few times. The chain carries TRBV2 and TRBJ1-1; D gene ambiguous. V was cut by 2 bases and J by 6 bases, with 7 bases left in between. The length of the CDR3 is 12 residues. Looked up from germline, CDR1 is SNHLY and CDR2 is FYNNEI. The CDR3 DNA is TGTGCCAGCAGTGAATACTCCCCTGAAGCTTTCTTT. Encoded protein: CASSEYSPEAFF.

The chain links TRBV5-6 to TRBJ2-1; 8 bases agree with TRBD1. Trimming at V came to 4 bases and at J to 7 bases, leaving 4 bases not matched to a gene. The V gene's germline CDR1 is SGHDT and CDR2 YYEEEE. The CDR3 contains 13 residues. CDR3 DNA sequence: TGTGCCAGCAGCCGGACAGGGAGTAATGAGCAGTTCTTC. Encoded protein: CASSRTGSNEQFF.

J is TRBJ2-1 and V is TRBV9; 10 nucleotides align to TRBD2. V shed 2 bases and J 9 bases; nucleotides not matched to a gene: 5. Germline V gene data show CDR1 as SGDLS and CDR2 as YYNGEE. The CDR3 spans 14 residues. CDR3 DNA sequence: TGTGCCAGCAGCGTCTCTAGCGGGAGTGGTGAGCAGTTCTTC. This translates into CASSVSSGSGEQFF.

The chain couples TRBV7-8 to TRBJ2-2; D possibly corresponds to TRBD2 (6 bases). This CDR3 has 15 amino acids. Germline V gene lookup returns CDR1 SGHVS and CDR2 FQNEAQ. Trimming took off 5 bases at V and 3 bases at J, with 13 bases between the two ends. CDR3 loop: CASSGGSGYTGELFF. Here the CDR3 DNA reads TGTGCCAGCAGCGGGGGAAGCGGGTACACCGGGGAGCTGTTTTTT.

This clone has more than one count but fewer than ten. The chain recombines TRBV18 with TRBJ2-1; 12 nucleotides agree with TRBD1. CDR3 length: 17 residues. V dropped 3 bases and J dropped 9; count of bases not matched to a gene: 12. The germline V gene encodes CDR1 KGHSH and CDR2 LQKENI. The CDR3 sequence is CASSPAPGTGGVGEQFF. CDR3 nucleotides: TGTGCCAGCTCACCCGCCCCCGGGACAGGGGGCGTGGGTGAGCAGTTCTTC. The full variable domain, completed using reference TRBV18 and TRBJ2-1, is NAGVMQNPRHLVRRRGQEARLRCSPMKGHSHVYWYRQLPEEGLKFMVYLQKENIIDESGMPKERFSAEFPKEGPSILRIQQVVRGDSAAYFCASSPAPGTGGVGEQFFGPGTRLTVL.

This chain connects TRBV11-2 to TRBJ1-2; D is possibly TRBD1 (5 bases). V lost 5 bases and J 6 bases, leaving 16 bases between the germline ends. Germline V CDR1 and CDR2: SGHAT, FQNNGV. This CDR3 contains 14 residues. Written as DNA, the CDR3 is TGTGCCAGCAGCCCCACGGGCAGGGCAGATGGCTACACCTTC. Amino acids: CASSPTGRADGYTF.

The V gene is TRBV19, the J gene TRBJ2-2, with a possible D match to TRBD2 (6 bases). Germline V gene data show CDR1 as LNHDA and CDR2 as SQIVND (reference sequence). The V end was cut by 5 bases, the J end by 5 bases, with 21 bases between. The CDR3 totals 17 residues. The CDR3 nucleotides are TGTGCCAGTAGTTTCGCCCCCGGTAGCGGAACGACCGGGGAGCTGTTTTTT. Amino acid sequence: CASSFAPGSGTTGELFF.

The V gene is TRBV6-6, the J gene TRBJ2-5, with a possible D match to TRBD2 (5 bases). Trimming pared 7 bases from V and 4 bases from J, leaving 7 bases between. The CDR3 runs to 11 residues. CDR1 and CDR2 (germline): MNHNY, SVGAGI (reference sequence). The CDR3 region is CASTRGETQYF. The CDR3 DNA reads as TGTGCCAGCACCCGGGGAGAGACCCAGTACTTC.

The rearrangement uses TRBV5-1 and TRBJ2-1; D not resolved. Germline lookup yields CDR1 SGHRS and CDR2 YFSETQ. V was cut by 0 bases and J by 6 bases, with 13 bases left in between. The CDR3 covers 15 residues. The CDR3 DNA sequence: TGCGCCAGCAGCTTGGCCCCGGTGATGATCAATGAGCAGTTCTTC. Its translation: CASSLAPVMINEQFF.

The rearrangement links TRBV30 to TRBJ2-7; 9 bases align to TRBD2. CDR1 and CDR2 (germline): GTSNPN, SVGIG (reference sequence). The CDR3 is 16 residues long. Unmatched junction bases numbered 10, after V lost 2 bases and J lost 2 bases. The CDR3 nucleotides read TGTGCCTGGAGTTCGCTTAGCGGGAGCAGGACCTACGAGCAGTACTTC. This sequence encodes CAWSSLSGSRTYEQYF.

This clone has just one count. V is TRBV5-1 and J is TRBJ2-7; D call uncertain. Germline lookup yields CDR1 SGHRS and CDR2 YFSETQ. The CDR3 is made up of 13 amino acids. Trimming pared 4 bases from V and 0 bases from J, leaving 8 bases between. The CDR3 DNA reads as TGCGCCAGCAGCACCCGGAGCTCCTACGAGCAGTACTTC. It yields the protein CASSTRSSYEQYF.